These 20 T cell receptor beta chains were all obtained from the same sample, sequenced in a study of cytomegalovirus exposure and HLA in healthy donors. The PCR ran on 60 Vbeta and 13 Jbeta primers. Here immunoSEQ multiplex PCR was the method, and the copy in TCRdb shows in-frame clones only, minus some. This sample has fewer than 150,000 clones, with about 73% found just once. The sequencing input was PBMCs. These receptors came from a woman aged 40 to 50 in good health and CMV-seronegative.

The rearrangement joins TRBV5-1 to TRBJ2-7; 7 nucleotides line up with TRBD1. The length of the CDR3 is 15 residues. V trimming: 4 bases; J trimming: 0 bases; junction bases outside the gene matches: 7. CDR1 SGHRS and CDR2 YFSETQ come from the germline V gene. The CDR3 bases are TGCGCCAGCAGCCAGGGGACAGCGAGCTCCTACGAGCAGTACTTC. Translation gives CASSQGTASSYEQYF.

V gene TRBV10-3 combines with J gene TRBJ1-1; no clear D gene. The germline CDR1 and CDR2 sequences are ENHRY and SYGVKD. This CDR3 region has 15 residues. V was clipped by 5 bases and J by 1 base, with 14 bases between them. The CDR3 nucleotides read TGTGCCATCAGTACCACGACAAGCTCGAACACTGAAGCTTTCTTT. Protein sequence: CAISTTTSSNTEAFF.

This clone was seen more than once but under ten times. V and J are TRBV5-6 and TRBJ2-2; 10 nucleotides agree with TRBD1. CDR3 length: 15 amino acids. The V gene's germline CDR1 is SGHDT and CDR2 YYEEEE. J gave up 5 bases and V 5 bases, and 6 bases lay outside the gene matches. CDR3 coding DNA: TGTGCCAGCAGAAGACAGGGGGCGAGGACCGGGGAGCTGTTTTTT. Residues: CASRRQGARTGELFF. Combining the CDR3 with reference TRBV5-6 and TRBJ2-2 gives the whole variable domain DAGVTQSPTHLIKTRGQQVTLRCSPKSGHDTVSWYQQALGQGPQFIFQYYEEEERQRGNFPDRFSGHQFPNYSSELNVNALLLGDSALYLCASRRQGARTGELFFGEGSRLTVL.

The rearrangement links TRBV27 to TRBJ2-3; tentatively, D is TRBD2 (6 bases). The germline CDR1 and CDR2 sequences are MNHEY and SMNVEV (reference sequence). CDR3 length: 16 amino acids. Trimming cost V 2 bases and J 2 bases, with 14 bases left between them. DNA of the CDR3: TGTGCCAGCAGTTTAGTCGGGACTTTCTACACAGATACGCAGTATTTT. Its translation is CASSLVGTFYTDTQYF.

The gene calls are TRBV27 and TRBJ2-1; the match to TRBD2 covers 13 bases. Trimming took 5 bases from V and 3 from J; bases not matched to a gene: 16. CDR1 MNHEY and CDR2 SMNVEV come from the germline V gene (reference sequence). The CDR3 covers 20 residues. The CDR3: CASSRNPRLAGGLLYNEQFF. The CDR3 coding sequence is TGTGCCAGCAGTCGAAATCCCCGACTAGCGGGGGGCCTTCTCTACAATGAGCAGTTCTTC.

The chain has TRBV11-1 and TRBJ1-2, with D hard to call. CDR3 length: 15 residues. Between the trimmed V and J ends, which lost 2 bases and 7 bases, there was a span of 17 bases. The germline V gene has CDR1 SGHAT and CDR2 FQDESV (reference sequence). As DNA, the CDR3 is TGTGCCAGCAGCTTAACGGAGCCCGCCGTAGGTGGCTACACCTTC. Amino acids: CASSLTEPAVGGYTF.

The chain is built from TRBV7-2 and TRBJ1-1; TRBD1 might be the D (5 bases). Trimming took 4 bases from V and 3 from J, leaving 9 bases between them. The germline gives CDR1 SGHTA, CDR2 FQGNSA. The CDR3 is made up of 13 amino acids. The DNA of the CDR3 is TGTGCCAGCAGCTCAGGACACGACACTGAAGCTTTCTTT. Its translation is CASSSGHDTEAFF. Full variable domain (rest looked up from reference TRBV7-2 and TRBJ1-1): GAGVSQSPSNKVTEKGKDVELRCDPISGHTALYWYRQSLGQGLEFLIYFQGNSAPDKSGLPSDRFSAERTGGSVSTLTIQRTQQEDSAVYLCASSSGHDTEAFFGQGTRLTVV.

A single count supports this clone. This chain joins TRBV7-9 and TRBJ1-4; 8 bases fit TRBD1. This CDR3 comprises 18 residues. CDR1 is SEHNR and CDR2 is FQNEAQ in the germline V gene (reference sequence). J lost 4 bases, V lost 5 bases, and 15 bases had no gene match. CDR3 residues: CASSPGQGGGRSNEKLFF. CDR3 nucleotides: TGTGCCAGCAGCCCAGGACAGGGCGGAGGACGGAGTAATGAAAAACTGTTTTTT.

This clone appeared a single time. The chain carries TRBV5-1 and TRBJ2-5; D unclear. Germline-derived CDR1 and CDR2 are SGHRS and YFSETQ. The CDR3 length is 13 residues. Trimming stripped 3 bases from V and 5 bases from J, with 11 bases between. The CDR3 bases are TGCGCCAGCAGCTCTTGGTTCGGTGAGACCCAGTACTTC. It encodes CASSSWFGETQYF.

This chain joins TRBV5-1 and TRBJ2-7; perhaps TRBD1 as D (5 bases). CDR1 is SGHRS, CDR2 YFSETQ, per germline. CDR3 length equals 15 residues. V lost 0 bases, J lost 2 bases, and 12 bases lay in between. The CDR3: CASSLGGSGAYEQYF. Here the CDR3 DNA reads TGCGCCAGCAGCTTGGGGGGCAGTGGCGCCTACGAGCAGTACTTC.

This clone was picked up a small number of times. This chain links TRBV10-2 with TRBJ2-5; D remains unclear. The CDR3 has 14 amino acids. Germline assignment: CDR1 WSHSY and CDR2 SAAADI. Between the trimmed V and J ends, which lost 3 bases and 2 bases, there was a span of 10 bases. The CDR3 sequence: CASSDPSPQETQYF. The CDR3 DNA reads TGCGCCAGCAGTGATCCTAGTCCACAAGAGACCCAGTACTTC.

This chain links TRBV7-9 with TRBJ1-4; the D gene is possibly TRBD1 (5 bases). CDR1 and CDR2 (germline): SEHNR, FQNEAQ (reference sequence). The CDR3 extends over 15 amino acids. V shed 1 base and J shed 0 bases, with 6 bases lying between them. The CDR3 DNA reads TGTGCCAGCAGCTTAGAAGGGGCAACTAATGAAAAACTGTTTTTT. Translating gives CASSLEGATNEKLFF.

This clone is a singleton in its sample. The junction differs from germline at one of its ends, possibly a read error. The chain joins TRBV7-9 to TRBJ2-5; 10 bases agree with TRBD2. Germline CDR1 and CDR2: SEHNR and FQNEAQ (reference sequence). The CDR3 consists of 13 residues. DNA of the CDR3: TGTTCCAGCAGCTTAGCGGGGGGAGAGACCCAGTACTTC. This encodes CSSSLAGGETQYF.

This clone was seen a handful of times. J is TRBJ1-2 and V is TRBV21-1; the tabulated D call, TRBD1, remains unverified against the DNA. TRBV21-1 is reported as a pseudogene. The CDR3 loop spans 13 amino acids. DNA of the CDR3: TGTGCCAGCAGCAAAGGGTCGATCGGGACAGAGTTTTTC. This codes for CASSKGSIGTEFF.

V gene TRBV28 combines with J gene TRBJ2-3, with a weak D call TRBD2 (5 bases). The V and J ends lost 2 bases and 3 bases respectively, with 15 bases between them. Germline V gives CDR1 MDHEN, CDR2 SYDVKM. This CDR3 region has 16 residues. The CDR3 nucleotides are TGTGCCAGCAGTTTAGCCCCCTTGTCGGGGACAGATACGCAGTATTTT. Protein product: CASSLAPLSGTDTQYF.

This clone was observed a handful of times. V and J are TRBV6-4 and TRBJ2-3, with 10 bases aligning to TRBD2. Germline V gene sequence: CDR1 MRHNA, CDR2 SNTAGT. The CDR3 contains 15 residues. Germline trimming cut 2 bases from V and 1 base from J; bases unmatched to any gene: 0. CDR3 loop: CASSDGTSGTDTQYF. CDR3 nucleotide sequence: TGTGCCAGCAGTGACGGGACTAGCGGCACAGATACGCAGTATTTT.

CDR3 bases: TGCGCCAGCAGCTTGGACAGTCACACTGAAGCTTTCTTT. Its protein product is CASSLDSHTEAFF. The chain combines TRBV5-1 with TRBJ1-1; D remains ambiguous. The CDR3 sequence is 13 residues long. CDR1 is SGHRS, CDR2 YFSETQ, per germline. V was pared by 0 bases and J by 3 bases, with 6 bases between.

The chain carries TRBV5-6 and TRBJ2-3; possible D gene TRBD2, 6 bases. The CDR3 covers 16 residues. Trimming removed 5 bases at V and 5 bases at J, with 21 bases between. From germline, CDR1 is SGHDT and CDR2 YYEEEE. The CDR3 region has the DNA TGTGCCAGCAGACCCCCCGAGGCGGGATGGGGAGATACGCAGTATTTT. Protein sequence: CASRPPEAGWGDTQYF.

The gene calls are TRBV28 and TRBJ1-2; no clear D. Germline assignment: CDR1 MDHEN and CDR2 SYDVKM. Trimming stripped 4 bases from V and 1 base from J, with 10 bases between. The CDR3 spans 14 residues. CDR3 region: CASSSPGYNYGYTF. The CDR3, as DNA: TGTGCCAGCAGTTCACCGGGGTATAACTATGGCTACACCTTC.

This clone was detected only a few times. The chain has TRBV5-6 and TRBJ1-2; 8 bases align to TRBD1. The CDR3 sequence is 15 residues long. J lost 4 bases, V lost 4 bases, and 9 bases had no gene match. Germline assignment: CDR1 SGHDT and CDR2 YYEEEE. In nucleotides, the CDR3 is TGTGCCAGCAGCACCGGGACAGGAGTCGCCTATGGCTACACCTTC. Protein sequence: CASSTGTGVAYGYTF.